This TCR beta chain was captured in a study of shared clonotypes between healthy human individuals (dated by TCRdb to 2020 to 2022). In terms of the full investigation: A few men and two women, aged 18 to 49 years, made up the cohort. For each donor, CD4 naive and CD4 memory were each given three plates, CD8 naive was given two plates, and CD8 memory was given one plate. The study deeply sequenced blood TCR repertoires of several healthy adults to estimate repertoire size and the extent of clonotype sharing between individuals. Different laboratories and diverse techniques were used to prepare libraries and sequence TCR repertoires, to increase sequencing depth and limit assay-specific biases. Between about 0.8 and 9 billion PBMCs per donor were obtained by leukapheresis.

Healthy HIV-negative adults with no recently reported acute infections or vaccinations were included as donors. Every donor was a Caucasian adult residing in Nashville, Tennessee, USA. CD4+ T cells were enriched by magnetic negative selection; naive cells were then positively selected on CD45RA, and the negative fraction formed the memory subset. Blood was collected by leukapheresis, and PBMCs were isolated by Ficoll-Histopaque density gradient centrifugation and then cryopreserved in liquid nitrogen vapor phase. Purity and quantity of every magnetically sorted T cell population were checked by analytical flow cytometry. Genomic DNA was isolated from each sorted fraction and quantified by UV absorbance on a Nanodrop 2000c. The table lists this clone with a count of one. Its antigen specificity is not known. Within one base of it there is no much larger clone, and no base qualities were kept. The CDR1 and CDR2 encoded by the germline V gene are SGHAT and FQNNGV. Unmatched junction bases come to 7, with V trimmed by 1 base and J by 6 bases. The CDR3 goes from the cysteine to the phenylalanine over 17 residues. Of all the DNA, just the CDR3 is kept, 51 bases in frame from base 1.

Using the deep immunoSEQ assay, TCR CDR3 regions were amplified from genomic DNA by multiplex PCR. Genomic DNA extracted from each cell subset was distributed evenly over all wells of several immunoSEQ 96-well plates, and each plate served as one replicate. For sorted subsets, around 200 ng genomic DNA, equal to approximately 30,000 T cell genomes, was loaded into each replicate PCR. Purified libraries were measured with a Qubit 3.0 fluorometer, size-checked on a Bioanalyzer 2100, and measured again with the KAPA Library Quantification kit. Every immunoSEQ 96-well plate was sequenced on a separate single-read 150-cycle Illumina NextSeq 550 flow cell. Per the original workflow: Because the immunoSEQ output held only junctional sequences and lacked quality scores, the filtering could not match the filtering applied to full-length reads. Sequences were annotated with PyIR, a Python wrapper for IgBLAST v1.9, using IMGT germline references to assign V/J genes and CDR3. Reads were removed for weak V/J assignments (E-value above 1e-6), missing CDR3, stop codons, out-of-frame junctions, or ambiguous translated residues. V3J clonotypes were defined as sequences sharing the same inferred V gene, J gene, and CDR3 amino acid sequence. To compute the percentage overlap between repertoires, the number of shared unique clonotypes was divided by the size of the smaller repertoire. RTK rarefaction, the Chao1 estimator, and Recon v2.1 estimates of unobserved clonotypes were used to assess repertoire richness. Generation probabilities were computed with OLGA for all TCRbeta clonotypes obtained by the gDNA method from a handful of donors. TCRdb provides this immuneACCESS table in a form limited to in-frame rearrangements. Some clones are lacking; in checked studies, under half of them reflect an unresolved V gene, and why the rest are absent is not known. The DNA gave D and trimming, while V, J and clone size come from that table. This sample comprises over 1.4 million clones, roughly 95% of them detected only once. The ten largest make up 0.95% to 1.5% of the sample.

General conclusions and limits of the study: Compared with non-shared clonotypes, the clonotypes found in all four sorted-subset donors had higher generation probabilities. Sampling was limited to blood, and TCR repertoires in tissue likely differ from TCR repertoires in blood. Even with the large sequencing depth, rarefaction of the sorted-subset datasets indicated that sequencing was incomplete. Based on pairwise subsampling, the degree of clonotype sharing among donors was expected to be affected by sequencing depth. Across a few donors, approximately 4.9% of naive CD4, 3% to 4% of naive CD8, 2.3% of memory CD4, and 0.4% of memory CD8 clonotypes were shared. Larger estimated clonotype richness was generally found for naive subsets than for memory subsets. Because the study included a small number of donors, the genetic and exposure-history diversity represented was limited.

The chain is encoded by TRBV11-2 joined to TRBJ2-5, with TRBD2 identical over 14 junction bases. The sample consisted of naive CD4+ T cells sorted from blood. The cell subset or site tag for this specimen amounts to: CD45RA+ positively selected. The source is a man aged 30 to 45 in good health. At the DNA level, the sequence is TGTGCCAGCAGCTTAGGCCCGGGACTAGCGGGAGTCAAGACCCAGTACTTC. It translates as CASSLGPGLAGVKTQYF.